This T cell receptor (beta chain) was profiled in a study of T cell clonality in common variable immunodeficiency (dated by TCRdb to between 2015 and 2016). CVID samples and control samples contributed equivalent amounts of genomic DNA as sequencing input. For every sample, a 60 bp segment covering the rearranged TCRbeta CDR3 region was amplified and then sequenced. The immunoSEQ assay, a bias-corrected multiplex PCR combined with high-throughput sequencing, was used to amplify TCRbeta. The original methods were these. Every unique nucleotide sequence was considered a clone and was annotated with V, D and J genes, copy number and frequency. Sequences were labeled productive if in frame, and non-productive if out of frame or containing stop codons. Clonality was calculated from Shannon's entropy as previously described. The predicted amino acid sequences of productive clones were used to derive mean CDR3 Kyte-Doolittle hydropathy. Hierarchical clustering of scaled V gene usage was performed with the R hclust function using Manhattan distance and complete linkage. Sharing of clones by CDR3 amino acid sequence was evaluated by resampling 12 repertoires per group over 100 rounds. The repertoires were screened for some 70 published EBV-specific TCRbeta sequences and a few hundred published CMV-specific TCRbeta sequences. After a couple of CVID samples that produced fewer than 10,000 sequences were dropped from the analysis, 35 to 50 CVID repertoires remained. TCRdb took over this immuneACCESS table, retaining in-frame rearrangements with V and J assigned. Such tables are incomplete; in checked studies, under half of the missing clones stem from an unresolved V gene, and the remainder is unexplained. V, J and clone size are those of that table, while D and trimming were read from the DNA. The table records 50,000 to 60,000 clones for this sample, and not one of them appears only once. About 1.8% of the sample is held by the ten biggest clonotypes.

The germline V gene specifies MNHEY as CDR1 and SVGEGT as CDR2. Including cysteine and phenylalanine, the CDR3 has 15 amino acids. Only the CDR3 bases that were read are kept: 36 of them, in frame from base 1. V is pruned by 6 bases and J by 2 bases, leaving 7 bases of the junction without a gene match. Overall results and qualifications from the work: According to the authors, figuring out what caused the increased clonality in CVID would require sequencing the repertoires of T cell subpopulations. Healthy controls shared more TCRbeta clones with each other than CVID subjects shared among themselves (p < 0.0001). Correlations of repertoire features with clinical complications were constrained by heterogeneity among patients within the CVID cohort. Increased TCRbeta clonality was found in CVID subjects compared with healthy controls (t-test p = 0.018), with the increase being most characteristic of about a third of subjects. Although equal DNA input was used, an average of roughly 89,000 unique sequences per sample was obtained for controls, compared with some 30,000 for CVID samples. Fewer deletions and N-nucleotide insertions were reportedly observed in CVID TCRbeta sequences, and highly modified clones with 13 or more V deletions were reportedly absent from CVID TCRbeta sequences.

This clone has at least ten counts. Its antigen is unknown. The read finishes 3 residues shy of the CDR3 end, and the germline J gene is used to complete it. Predominantly Caucasian heritage was noted among both the CVID patients and the healthy controls. Heparinized peripheral whole blood samples of roughly 5 to 8.5 ml were obtained from each donor. Genomic DNA from adults with common variable immune deficiency (CVID) and from healthy adult controls was the source for sequencing TCRbeta CDR3 repertoires. A total of roughly 22 healthy adult volunteers (roughly 12 female and 10 or so male; age range roughly 23 to 70 years, mean age around 31) were included in the control group. Diluted blood was subjected to density centrifugation over Hypaque 1077 or Ficoll-Paque for isolation of peripheral blood mononuclear cells. Genomic DNA was obtained from unsorted mononuclear cells through either Qiagen column purification or a centrifugation-based method.

Sequenced: peripheral blood mononuclear cells. This TCR was recovered from a person aged 18-70 years in good health. In this chain, TRBV6-2 or TRBV6-3 is recombined with TRBJ2-5, and 9 bases in between align with TRBD1. The sequenced CDR3 bases are TGTGCCAGCAGCTGGGGGACAGGGATACAAGAGACC. This translates into CASSWGTGIQET. The entire CDR3 is CASSWGTGIQETQYF.